This TCR beta chain is drawn from a study of graft-versus-host responses after intestinal transplantation. Graft-derived tissue was subjected to processing to liberate intraepithelial and lamina propria lymphocytes. This clone has only one observation. Its antigen is unknown. This table comes from immunoSEQ multiplex PCR, and its TCRdb copy is limited to in-frame clones, with some not included. The sample includes around 16,000 clones, 83% of them seen just once. Germline CDR1 reads SEHNR; CDR2 reads FQNEAQ (reference sequence). CDR3 length equals 14 residues. Trimming shortened V by 1 base and J by 6 bases, and 13 bases separated the two germline ends. Study-level findings and limits: Some GvH clones were seen earlier in gut or blood, suggesting intestinal origin.

The source material was ileum tissue, sampled roughly 620 days after intestinal transplantation. The sequence came from a human patient who received an intestinal transplant, so some T cells may come from the graft donor. The chain joins TRBV7-9 to TRBJ2-7; D is perhaps TRBD1 (5 bases). CDR3 residues: CASSLGQGRAEQYF. As DNA, the CDR3 is TGTGCCAGCAGCTTAGGGCAGGGAAGGGCCGAGCAGTACTTC.